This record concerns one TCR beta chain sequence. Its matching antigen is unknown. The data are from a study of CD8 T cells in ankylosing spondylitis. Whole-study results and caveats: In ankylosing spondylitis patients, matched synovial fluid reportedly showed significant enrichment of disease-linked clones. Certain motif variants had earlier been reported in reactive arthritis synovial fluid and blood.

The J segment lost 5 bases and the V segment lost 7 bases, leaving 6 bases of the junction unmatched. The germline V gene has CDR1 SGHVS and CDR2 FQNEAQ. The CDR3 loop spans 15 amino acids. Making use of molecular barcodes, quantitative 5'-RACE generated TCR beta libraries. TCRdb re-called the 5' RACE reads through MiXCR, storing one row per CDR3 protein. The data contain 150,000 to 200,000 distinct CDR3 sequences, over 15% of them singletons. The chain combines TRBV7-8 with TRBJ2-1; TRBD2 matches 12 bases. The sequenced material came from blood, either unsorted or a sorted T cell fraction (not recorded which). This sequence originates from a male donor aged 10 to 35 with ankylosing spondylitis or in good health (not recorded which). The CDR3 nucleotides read TGTGCCAGCAACCCGACTAGCGGGAGTGACAATGAGCAGTTCTTC. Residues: CASNPTSGSDNEQFF.